The clone carrying this T cell receptor beta chain came up once. No antigen is known for it. The data derive from a study of cytomegalovirus exposure and HLA in healthy donors. Across the whole study: When 300 to 400 donors were genotyped, roughly 82% of them were found to fall in the Caucasian-associated ancestry cluster. Study conclusions and caveats: TCR beta chains numbering some 160 were designated cytomegalovirus-associated. The authors later found most CMV-associated TCR beta chains appeared HLA-restricted.

Primers for the PCR totalled 60 Vbeta and 13 Jbeta. Assay: immunoSEQ multiplex PCR; the TCRdb copy retains only in-frame clones and omits some. The table shows 190,000 or so clones, with approximately 80% occurring only once. Material for sequencing was PBMCs. This clonotype was obtained from a woman between 45 and 60 years old in good health and CMV-seropositive.

Here the CDR3 DNA reads TGTGCCAGCAGCTACACTGGAAACACCATATATTTT. It translates to CASSYTGNTIYF. The rearrangement joins TRBV7-6 to TRBJ1-3, with D unresolved. Trimming pared 4 bases from V and 2 bases from J, leaving 3 bases between. Per germline, CDR1 SGHVS and CDR2 FNYEAQ. This CDR3 spans 12 amino acids.